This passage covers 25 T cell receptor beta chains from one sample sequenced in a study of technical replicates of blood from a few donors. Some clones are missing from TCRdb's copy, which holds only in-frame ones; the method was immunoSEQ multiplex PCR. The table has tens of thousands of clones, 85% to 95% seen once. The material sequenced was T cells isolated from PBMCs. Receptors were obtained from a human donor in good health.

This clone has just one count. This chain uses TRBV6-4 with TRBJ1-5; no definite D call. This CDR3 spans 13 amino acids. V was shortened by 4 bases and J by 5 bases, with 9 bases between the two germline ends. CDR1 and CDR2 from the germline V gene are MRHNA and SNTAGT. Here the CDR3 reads CASSVGRHQPQHF. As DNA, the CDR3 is TGTGCCAGCAGTGTTGGGAGGCATCAGCCCCAGCATTTT.

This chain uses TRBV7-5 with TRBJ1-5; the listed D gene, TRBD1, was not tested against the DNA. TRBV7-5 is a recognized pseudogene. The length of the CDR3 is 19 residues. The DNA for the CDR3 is TGTGTCAGAAGCTTATCGGCCCGGGACAGGGGTAATAGCAATCAGCCCCAGCATTTT. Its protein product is CVRSLSARDRGNSNQPQHF.

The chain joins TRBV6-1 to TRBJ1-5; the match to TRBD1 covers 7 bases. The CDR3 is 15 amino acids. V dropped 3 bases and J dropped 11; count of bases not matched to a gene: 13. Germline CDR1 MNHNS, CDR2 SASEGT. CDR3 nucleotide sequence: TGTGCCAGCAGTGACAGGACAGGAGGAGGATCGTCCCAGCATTTT. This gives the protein CASSDRTGGGSSQHF.

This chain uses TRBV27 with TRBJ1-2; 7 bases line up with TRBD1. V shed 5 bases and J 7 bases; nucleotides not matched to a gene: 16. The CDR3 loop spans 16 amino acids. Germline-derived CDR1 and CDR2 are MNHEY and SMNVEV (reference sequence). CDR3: CASSPRQGGAPGGYTF. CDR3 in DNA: TGTGCCAGCAGTCCCCGACAGGGTGGCGCTCCCGGTGGCTACACCTTC.

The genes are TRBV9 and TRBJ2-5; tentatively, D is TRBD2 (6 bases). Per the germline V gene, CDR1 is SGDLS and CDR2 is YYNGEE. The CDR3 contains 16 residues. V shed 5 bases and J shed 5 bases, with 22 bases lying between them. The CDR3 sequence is CASSRLTGTPRETQYF. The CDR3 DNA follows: TGTGCCAGCAGTCGACTCACCGGGACTCCGAGGGAGACCCAGTACTTC.

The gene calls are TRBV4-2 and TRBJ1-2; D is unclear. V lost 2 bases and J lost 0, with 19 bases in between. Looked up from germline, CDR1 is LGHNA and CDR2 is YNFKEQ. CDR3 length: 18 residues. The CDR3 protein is CASSQRMGGVKANYGYTF. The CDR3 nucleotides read TGTGCCAGCAGCCAAAGGATGGGTGGAGTAAAGGCTAACTATGGCTACACCTTC.

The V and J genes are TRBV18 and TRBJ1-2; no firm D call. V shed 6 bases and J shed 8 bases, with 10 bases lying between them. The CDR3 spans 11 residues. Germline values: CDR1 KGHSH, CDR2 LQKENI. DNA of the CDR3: TGTGCCAGCTCCCAGGATGGGGGCTACACCTTC. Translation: CASSQDGGYTF.

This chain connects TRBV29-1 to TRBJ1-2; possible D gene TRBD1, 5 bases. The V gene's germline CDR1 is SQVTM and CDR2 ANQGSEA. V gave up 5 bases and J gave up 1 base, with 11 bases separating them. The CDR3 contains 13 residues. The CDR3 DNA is TGCAGCGTTCCCAGGGTGGGTAACTATGGCTACACCTTC. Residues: CSVPRVGNYGYTF.

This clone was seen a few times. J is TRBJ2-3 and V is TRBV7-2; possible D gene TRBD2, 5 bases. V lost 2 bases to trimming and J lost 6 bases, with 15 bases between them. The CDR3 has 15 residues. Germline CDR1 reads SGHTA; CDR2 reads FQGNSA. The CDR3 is CASSLQANRRDTQYF. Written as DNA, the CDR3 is TGTGCCAGCAGCTTACAAGCCAACCGGAGGGATACGCAGTATTTT.

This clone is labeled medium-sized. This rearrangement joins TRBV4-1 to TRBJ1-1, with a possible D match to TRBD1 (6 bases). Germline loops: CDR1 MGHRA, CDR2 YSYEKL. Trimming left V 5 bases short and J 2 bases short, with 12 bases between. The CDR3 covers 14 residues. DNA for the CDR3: TGCGCCAGCAGCGGACGGACAGAAAACACTGAAGCTTTCTTT. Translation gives CASSGRTENTEAFF.

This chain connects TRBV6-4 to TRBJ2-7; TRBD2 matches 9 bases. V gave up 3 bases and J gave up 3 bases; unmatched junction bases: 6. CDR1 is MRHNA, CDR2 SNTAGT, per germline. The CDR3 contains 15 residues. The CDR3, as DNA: TGTGCCAGCAGTGAGGTTAGCGGGAGTGTCTACGAGCAGTACTTC. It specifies CASSEVSGSVYEQYF.

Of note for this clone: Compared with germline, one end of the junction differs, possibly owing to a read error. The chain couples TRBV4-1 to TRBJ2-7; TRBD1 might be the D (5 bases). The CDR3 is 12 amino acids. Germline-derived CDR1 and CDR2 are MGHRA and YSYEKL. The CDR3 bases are TGCGCCAGCAGCGCAGGACATCAGACACTTAAATTC. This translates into CASSAGHQTLKF.

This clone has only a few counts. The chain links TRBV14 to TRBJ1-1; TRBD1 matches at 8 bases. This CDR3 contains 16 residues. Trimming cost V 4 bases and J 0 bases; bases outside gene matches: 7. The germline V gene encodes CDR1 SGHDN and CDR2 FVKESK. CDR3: CASSPGQGSMNTEAFF. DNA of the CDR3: TGTGCCAGCAGCCCAGGACAGGGATCGATGAACACTGAAGCTTTCTTT. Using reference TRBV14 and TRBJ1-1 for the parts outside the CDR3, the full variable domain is EAGVTQFPSHSVIEKGQTVTLRCDPISGHDNLYWYRRVMGKEIKFLLHFVKESKQDESGMPNNRFLAERTGGTYSTLKVQPAELEDSGVYFCASSPGQGSMNTEAFFGQGTRLTVV.

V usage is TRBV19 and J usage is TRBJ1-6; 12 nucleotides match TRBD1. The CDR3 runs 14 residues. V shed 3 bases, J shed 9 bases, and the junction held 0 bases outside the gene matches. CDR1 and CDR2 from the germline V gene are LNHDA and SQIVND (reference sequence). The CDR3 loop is CASSMGQGASPLHF. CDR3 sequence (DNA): TGTGCCAGTAGTATGGGACAGGGGGCTTCACCCCTCCACTTT.

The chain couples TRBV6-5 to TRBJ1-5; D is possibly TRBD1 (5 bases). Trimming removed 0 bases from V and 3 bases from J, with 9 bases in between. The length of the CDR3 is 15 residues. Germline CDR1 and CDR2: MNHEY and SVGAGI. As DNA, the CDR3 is TGTGCCAGCAGTTACTCGTCGGGGGTCAATCAGCCCCAGCATTTT. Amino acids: CASSYSSGVNQPQHF.

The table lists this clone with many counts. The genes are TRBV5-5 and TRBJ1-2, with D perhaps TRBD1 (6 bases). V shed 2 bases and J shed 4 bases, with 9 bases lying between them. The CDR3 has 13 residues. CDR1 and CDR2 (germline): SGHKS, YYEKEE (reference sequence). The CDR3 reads CASSFLDSYGYTF. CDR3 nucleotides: TGTGCCAGCAGCTTCCTGGACAGCTATGGCTACACCTTC.

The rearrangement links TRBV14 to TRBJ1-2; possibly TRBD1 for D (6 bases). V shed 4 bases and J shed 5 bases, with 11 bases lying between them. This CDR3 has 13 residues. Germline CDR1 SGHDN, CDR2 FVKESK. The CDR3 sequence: CASSPWTDYGYTF. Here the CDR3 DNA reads TGTGCCAGCAGCCCATGGACAGATTATGGCTACACCTTC.

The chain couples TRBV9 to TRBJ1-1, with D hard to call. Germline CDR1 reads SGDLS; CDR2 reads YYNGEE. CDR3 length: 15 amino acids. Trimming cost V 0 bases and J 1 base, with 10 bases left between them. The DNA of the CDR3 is TGTGCCAGCAGCGTAGGAGGAGGCGCGAACACTGAAGCTTTCTTT. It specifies CASSVGGGANTEAFF. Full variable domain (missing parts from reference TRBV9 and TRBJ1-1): DSGVTQTPKHLITATGQRVTLRCSPRSGDLSVYWYQQSLDQGLQFLIQYYNGEERAKGNILERFSAQQFPDLHSELNLSSLELGDSALYFCASSVGGGANTEAFFGQGTRLTVV.

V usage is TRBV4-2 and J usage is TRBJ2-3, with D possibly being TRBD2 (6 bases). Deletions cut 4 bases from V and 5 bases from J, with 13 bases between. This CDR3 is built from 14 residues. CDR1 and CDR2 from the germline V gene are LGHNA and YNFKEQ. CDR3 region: CASSPGRAGDTQYF. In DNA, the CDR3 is TGTGCCAGCAGCCCTGGACGAGCGGGAGATACGCAGTATTTT.

The CDR3 sequence is CSVARAGENGYTF. The CDR3 DNA reads as TGCAGCGTCGCGAGAGCGGGGGAGAATGGCTACACCTTC. This chain uses TRBV29-1 with TRBJ1-2; tentative D call: TRBD1 (5 bases). Trimming removed 6 bases from V and 6 bases from J, with 17 bases in between. Germline V gene data show CDR1 as SQVTM and CDR2 as ANQGSEA. CDR3 length equals 13 residues.

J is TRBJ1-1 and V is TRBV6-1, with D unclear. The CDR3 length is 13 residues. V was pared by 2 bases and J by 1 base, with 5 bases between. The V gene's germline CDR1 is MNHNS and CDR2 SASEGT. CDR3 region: CASSETSNTEAFF. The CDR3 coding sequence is TGTGCCAGCAGTGAAACATCGAACACTGAAGCTTTCTTT.

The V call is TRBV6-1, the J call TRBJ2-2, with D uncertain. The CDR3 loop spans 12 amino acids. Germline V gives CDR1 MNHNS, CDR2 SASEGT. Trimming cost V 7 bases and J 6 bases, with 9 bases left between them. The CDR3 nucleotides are TGTGCCAGCAATCGAGGCGCCGGGGAGCTGTTTTTT. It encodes CASNRGAGELFF.

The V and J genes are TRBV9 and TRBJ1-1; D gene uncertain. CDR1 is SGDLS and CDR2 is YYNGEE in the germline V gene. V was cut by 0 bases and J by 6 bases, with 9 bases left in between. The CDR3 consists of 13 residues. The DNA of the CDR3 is TGTGCCAGCAGCGTAGGAGAATCTCCTGAAGCTTTCTTT. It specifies CASSVGESPEAFF.

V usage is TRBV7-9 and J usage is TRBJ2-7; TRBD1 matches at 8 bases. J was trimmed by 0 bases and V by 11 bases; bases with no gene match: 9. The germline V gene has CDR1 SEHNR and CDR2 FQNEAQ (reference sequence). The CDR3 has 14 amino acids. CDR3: CALLDRDDSYEQYF. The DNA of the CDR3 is TGTGCCTTATTGGACAGGGACGACTCCTACGAGCAGTACTTC.

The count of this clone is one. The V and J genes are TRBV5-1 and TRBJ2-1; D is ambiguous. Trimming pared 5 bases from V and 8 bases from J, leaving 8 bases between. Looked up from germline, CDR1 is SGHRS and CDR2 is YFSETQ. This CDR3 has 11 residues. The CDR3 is CASSLSDEQFF. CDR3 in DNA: TGCGCCAGCAGTCTCTCCGATGAGCAGTTCTTC.